This TCR beta chain came from a study of pediatric ulcerative colitis (dated by TCRdb to about 2019). Context from the whole study: Seven ulcerative colitis patients had pancolitis and two had left-sided colitis, with histology consistent with ulcerative colitis in all. Fewer than 10 newly diagnosed, treatment-naive pediatric ulcerative colitis patients and four non-IBD control children each provided paired blood and rectal samples. By Pediatric Ulcerative Colitis Activity Index, a couple of patients had mild disease, several had moderate disease and three had acute severe colitis.

Through the immunoSEQ TRB Survey service, multiplex V and J primers were used to amplify rearranged CDR3 beta regions from genomic DNA. To keep sequencing depth the same across samples, survey-level depth of up to 500,000 reads per sample was applied. The libraries were purified, combined into pools and sequenced with Illumina technology. The published analysis was carried out like this. immunoSEQ online tools were used for productive clonality, sample overlap, pairwise scatters, CDR3 beta length, V/D/J gene usage and productiveness. Calculated diversity was the number of unique rearrangements divided by total templates times 100; Shannon and Simpson indices were also computed. Principal component analysis was performed on Z-score normalized data with the R prcomp function and the ggbiplot package. Blood-rectal clonal overlap within each subject was quantified with Morisita's index. The table comes from immuneACCESS by way of TCRdb, which keeps in-frame sequences with V and J called. Part of the clones is missing from these tables; in studies checked, under half for an unresolved V gene and the rest for unknown reasons. V, J and clone size were drawn from that table, and D and trimming were deduced from the DNA. The sample table shows under 50,000 clones, and under 80% are seen once. The ten largest clones take up less than 4.5% of the sample.

In regard to this clone: Its antigen target is currently unknown. It has no much larger one-base neighbor in the sample; base qualities were not kept.

V and J lose 1 base and 2 bases, and a span of 8 bases separates them. CDR1 and CDR2 are drawn from the germline V gene (reference sequence): LNHNV, YYDKDF. From cysteine to phenylalanine, the CDR3 is 14 amino acids long. The entry retains the CDR3 DNA only, 42 bases that are in frame from base 1. Beyond this particular receptor, the publication reports: Autologous blood-rectal clonal overlap was significantly higher in ulcerative colitis patients than in controls, suggesting increased T cell trafficking to inflamed tissue. Because repertoires were derived from total lymphocyte DNA, patterns in rare subsets such as regulatory T cells may not have been reflected. Rectal pinch biopsies may have included blood-derived T cells, especially in patients with overt colitis. A couple of rectal CDR3 clonotypes were detected in all ulcerative colitis patients and were not detected in any of the controls. Features of the rectal repertoire distinguished controls, mild-moderate colitis patients and acute severe colitis patients, and in acute severe colitis rectal diversity was lower because of clonal expansions. For technical reasons, the blood samples of two patients yielded substantially fewer templates, so those samples were excluded from the blood-rectal overlap analysis. With only four individuals, the healthy control group was small.

During colonoscopy, one to two rectal pinch biopsies were obtained for research purposes. No immunosuppressive medication had been given to the ulcerative colitis patients before the diagnostic colonoscopy. Rectal biopsies were digested with proteinase K before DNA isolation. The Wizard kit (Promega) was used to extract genomic DNA from the blood and intestinal samples. The sequence was obtained from a girl aged 5-17 years with moderate ulcerative colitis. The sequenced sample was gut tissue. Recombination connected TRBV15 to TRBJ1-2; too little of a D gene remains to name it. The bases are TGTGCCACCAGCAGAGGTGACATGAACTATGGCTACACCTTC. Its amino acids are CATSRGDMNYGYTF. The full variable domain, completed from the reference TRBV15 and TRBJ1-2 proteins outside the CDR3, reads DAMVIQNPRYQVTQFGKPVTLSCSQTLNHNVMYWYQQKSSQAPKLLFHYYDKDFNNEADTPDNFQSRRPNTSFCFLDIRSPGLGDTAMYLCATSRGDMNYGYTFGSGTRLTVV.